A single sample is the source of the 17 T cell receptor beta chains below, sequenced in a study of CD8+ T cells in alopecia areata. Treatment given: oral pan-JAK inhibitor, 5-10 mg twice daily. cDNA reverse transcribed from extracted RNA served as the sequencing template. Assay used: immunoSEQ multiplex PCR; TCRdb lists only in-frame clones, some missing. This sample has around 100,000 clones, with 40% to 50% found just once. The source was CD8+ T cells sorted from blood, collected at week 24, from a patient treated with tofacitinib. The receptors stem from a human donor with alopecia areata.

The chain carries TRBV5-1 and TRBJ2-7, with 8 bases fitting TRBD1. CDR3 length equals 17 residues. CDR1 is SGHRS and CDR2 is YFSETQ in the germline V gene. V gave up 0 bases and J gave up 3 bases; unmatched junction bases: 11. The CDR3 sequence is CASSLGARDRRFYEQYF. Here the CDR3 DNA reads TGCGCCAGCAGCTTGGGGGCCCGGGACAGGAGATTCTACGAGCAGTACTTC.

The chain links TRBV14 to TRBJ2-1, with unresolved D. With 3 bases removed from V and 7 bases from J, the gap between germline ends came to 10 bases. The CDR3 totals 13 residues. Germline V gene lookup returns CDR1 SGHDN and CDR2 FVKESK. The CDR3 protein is CASSQPWGNEQFF. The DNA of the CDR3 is TGTGCCAGCAGCCAGCCATGGGGTAATGAGCAGTTCTTC.

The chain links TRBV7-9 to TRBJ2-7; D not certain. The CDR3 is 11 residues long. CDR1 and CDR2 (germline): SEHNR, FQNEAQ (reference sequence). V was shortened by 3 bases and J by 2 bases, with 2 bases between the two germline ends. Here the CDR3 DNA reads TGTGCCAGCAGCTTTACCTACGAGCAGTACTTC. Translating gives CASSFTYEQYF. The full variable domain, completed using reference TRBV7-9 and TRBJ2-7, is DTGVSQNPRHKITKRGQNVTFRCDPISEHNRLYWYRQTLGQGPEFLTYFQNEAQLEKSRLLSDRFSAERPKGSFSTLEIQRTEQGDSAMYLCASSFTYEQYFGPGTRLTVT.

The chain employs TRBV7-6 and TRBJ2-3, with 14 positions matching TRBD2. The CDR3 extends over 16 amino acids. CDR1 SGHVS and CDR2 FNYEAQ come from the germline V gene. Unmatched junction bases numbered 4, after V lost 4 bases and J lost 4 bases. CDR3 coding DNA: TGTGCCAGCAGCTCTAGACTAGCGGGAGGGCCAGATACGCAGTATTTT. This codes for CASSSRLAGGPDTQYF.

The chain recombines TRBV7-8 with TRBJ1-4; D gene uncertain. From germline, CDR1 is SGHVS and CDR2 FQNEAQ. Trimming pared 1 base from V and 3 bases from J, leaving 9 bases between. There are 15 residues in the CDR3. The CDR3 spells CASSLEEMANEKLFF. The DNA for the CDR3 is TGTGCCAGCAGCTTAGAGGAAATGGCTAATGAAAAACTGTTTTTT.

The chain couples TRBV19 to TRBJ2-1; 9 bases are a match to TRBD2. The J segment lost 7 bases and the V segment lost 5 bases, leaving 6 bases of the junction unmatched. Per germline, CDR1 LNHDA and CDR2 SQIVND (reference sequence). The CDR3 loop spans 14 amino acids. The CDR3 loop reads CASSPLAGRNEQFF. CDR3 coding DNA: TGTGCCAGTAGTCCCCTAGCGGGAAGGAATGAGCAGTTCTTC.

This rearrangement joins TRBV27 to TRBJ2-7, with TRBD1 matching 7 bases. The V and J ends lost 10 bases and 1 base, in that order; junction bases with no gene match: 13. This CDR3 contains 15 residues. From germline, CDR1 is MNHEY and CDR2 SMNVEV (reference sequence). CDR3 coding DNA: TGTGCCACCAGCCCAAGGCAGGGGGTGTCCTACGAGCAGTACTTC. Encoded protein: CATSPRQGVSYEQYF.

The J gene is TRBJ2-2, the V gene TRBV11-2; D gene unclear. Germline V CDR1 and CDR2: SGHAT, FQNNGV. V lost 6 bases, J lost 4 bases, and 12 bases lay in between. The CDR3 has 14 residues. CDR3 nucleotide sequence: TGTGCCAGCAGGATACCCGGGCCCACCGGGGAGCTGTTTTTT. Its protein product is CASRIPGPTGELFF.

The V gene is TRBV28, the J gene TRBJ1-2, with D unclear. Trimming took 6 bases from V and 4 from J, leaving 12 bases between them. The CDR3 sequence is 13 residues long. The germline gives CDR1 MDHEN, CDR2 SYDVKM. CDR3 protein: CASSRTLTYGYTF. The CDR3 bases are TGTGCCAGCAGCCGCACCCTGACCTATGGCTACACCTTC.

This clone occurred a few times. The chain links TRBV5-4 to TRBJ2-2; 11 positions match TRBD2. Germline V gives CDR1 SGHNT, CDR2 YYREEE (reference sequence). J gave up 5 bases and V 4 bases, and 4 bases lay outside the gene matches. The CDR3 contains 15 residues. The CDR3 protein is CASSRGLAATGELFF. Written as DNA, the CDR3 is TGTGCCAGCAGCCGGGGACTAGCGGCTACCGGGGAGCTGTTTTTT. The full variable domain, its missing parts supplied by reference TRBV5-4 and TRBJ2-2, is ETGVTQSPTHLIKTRGQQVTLRCSSQSGHNTVSWYQQALGQGPQFIFQYYREEENGRGNFPPRFSGLQFPNYSSELNVNALELDDSALYLCASSRGLAATGELFFGEGSRLTVL.

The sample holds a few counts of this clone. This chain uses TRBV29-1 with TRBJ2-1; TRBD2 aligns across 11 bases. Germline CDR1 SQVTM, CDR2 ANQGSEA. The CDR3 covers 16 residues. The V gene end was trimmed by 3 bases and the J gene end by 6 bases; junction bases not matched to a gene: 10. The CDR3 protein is CSVDLVSGRAGNEQFF. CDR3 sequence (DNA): TGCAGCGTTGACCTTGTTAGCGGGAGGGCGGGCAATGAGCAGTTCTTC.

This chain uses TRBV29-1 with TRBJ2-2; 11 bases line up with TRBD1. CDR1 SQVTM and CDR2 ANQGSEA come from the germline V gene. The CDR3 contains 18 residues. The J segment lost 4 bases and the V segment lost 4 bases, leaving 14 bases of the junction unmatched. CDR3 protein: CSVAGTGGVSGITGELFF. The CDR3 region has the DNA TGCAGCGTTGCCGGGACAGGGGGTGTTAGCGGGATCACCGGGGAGCTGTTTTTT.

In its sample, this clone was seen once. As DNA, the CDR3 is TGTGCCAGCTCACCAGGGGGCGAGCAGTACTTC. It yields the protein CASSPGGEQYF. This rearrangement joins TRBV18 to TRBJ2-7; either TRBD1 or TRBD2 may supply D (5 bases each). V was clipped by 2 bases and J by 6 bases, with 5 bases between them. Per the germline V gene, CDR1 is KGHSH and CDR2 is LQKENI. The CDR3 loop spans 11 amino acids.

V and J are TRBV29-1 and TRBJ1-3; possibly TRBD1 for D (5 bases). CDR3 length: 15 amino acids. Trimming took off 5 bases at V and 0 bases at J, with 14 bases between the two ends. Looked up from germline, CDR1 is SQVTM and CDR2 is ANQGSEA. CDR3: CSVLPQDSSGNTIYF. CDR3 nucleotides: TGCAGCGTTCTACCCCAAGACAGCTCTGGAAACACCATATATTTT.

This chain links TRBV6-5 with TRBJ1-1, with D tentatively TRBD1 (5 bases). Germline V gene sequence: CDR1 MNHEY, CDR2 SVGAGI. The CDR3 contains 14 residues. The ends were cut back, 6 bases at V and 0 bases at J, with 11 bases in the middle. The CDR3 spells CASRRQLMNTEAFF. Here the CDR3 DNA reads TGTGCCAGCAGAAGACAGCTAATGAACACTGAAGCTTTCTTT.

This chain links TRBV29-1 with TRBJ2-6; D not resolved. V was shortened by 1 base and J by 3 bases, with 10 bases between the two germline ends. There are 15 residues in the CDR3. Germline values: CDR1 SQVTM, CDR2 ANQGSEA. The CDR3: CSVEVWTGGANVLTF. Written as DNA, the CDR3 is TGCAGCGTTGAAGTCTGGACGGGTGGGGCCAACGTCCTGACTTTC.

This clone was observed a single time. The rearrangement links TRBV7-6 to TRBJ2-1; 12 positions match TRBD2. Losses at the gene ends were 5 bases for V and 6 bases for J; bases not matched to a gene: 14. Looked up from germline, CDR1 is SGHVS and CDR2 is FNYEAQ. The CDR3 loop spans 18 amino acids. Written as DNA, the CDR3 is TGTGCCAGCAGCCCCCCCGGAGGGGAGACTAGCGGGGGCAATGAGCAGTTCTTC. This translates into CASSPPGGETSGGNEQFF.